These 29 T cell receptor beta chains were all obtained from the same sample, sequenced in a study of T cells in Graves' hyperthyroidism and ophthalmopathy. RNA transcripts served as the template for amplifying TCR beta CDR3 regions. The TCR CDR3 was amplified in a first-round RT-PCR using the HTBI primer set. MiXCR was run by TCRdb on the multiplex PCR reads, yielding one entry per CDR3 protein. The table has around 270,000 distinct CDR3 sequences, roughly 20% seen once. Source material: blood. Every receptor here comes from a man in his forties or fifties with Graves' ophthalmopathy.

This clonotype showed up just a few times. The chain joins TRBV5-1 to TRBJ1-3; D gene ambiguous. CDR3 size: 15 residues. Germline-derived CDR1 and CDR2 are SGHRS and YFSETQ. Trimming pared 0 bases from V and 5 bases from J, leaving 12 bases between. The chain's CDR3 is CASSLEQLGRNTIYF. CDR3 sequence (DNA): TGCGCCAGCAGCTTGGAGCAACTAGGGAGAAACACCATATATTTT.

This clonotype has a count of ten or more. This chain connects TRBV28 to TRBJ2-1, with TRBD2 matching over 9 bases. Germline lookup yields CDR1 MDHEN and CDR2 SYDVKM. Losses at the gene ends were 5 bases for V and 10 bases for J; bases not matched to a gene: 9. CDR3 length: 14 amino acids. The CDR3 loop is CASSPLLSGGEQFF. In DNA form, the CDR3 reads TGTGCCAGCAGTCCACTACTTAGCGGGGGAGAGCAGTTCTTC.

The chain links TRBV7-6 to TRBJ1-1; D unresolved. CDR1 SGHVS and CDR2 FNYEAQ come from the germline V gene. Trimming shortened V by 0 bases and J by 8 bases, and 10 bases separated the two germline ends. The CDR3 runs 13 residues. The DNA of the CDR3 is TGTGCCAGCAGCTTAGCGTTAGGGAAGGAAGCTTTCTTT. The encoded protein is CASSLALGKEAFF.

In its sample, this clonotype was seen a few times. This chain links TRBV10-3 with TRBJ1-4, with a tentative D call TRBD1 (6 bases). Per the germline V gene, CDR1 is ENHRY and CDR2 is SYGVKD. The CDR3 extends over 14 amino acids. The V gene lost 6 bases and the J gene lost 0 bases, with 8 bases spanning the gap. The CDR3 DNA reads TGTGCCATCAGGGACAGTGCAACTAATGAAAAACTGTTTTTT. Protein: CAIRDSATNEKLFF.

This clonotype occurred many times. The CDR3 nucleotides read TGTGCCAGCAGCCTCGGACAGGGGGCGAGCATTCAGTACTTC. It codes for CASSLGQGASIQYF. The chain couples TRBV11-2 to TRBJ2-4; 11 bases map to TRBD1. CDR1 is SGHAT and CDR2 is FQNNGV in the germline V gene. The CDR3 is 14 amino acids. The J segment lost 9 bases and the V segment lost 5 bases, leaving 6 bases of the junction unmatched.

This clonotype has just a few counts. The rearrangement joins TRBV9 to TRBJ2-1; D perhaps matches TRBD2 (7 bases). The CDR3 is 14 residues long. Trimming took 4 bases from V and 8 from J, leaving 16 bases between them. Per germline, CDR1 SGDLS and CDR2 YYNGEE. The CDR3 sequence: CASSPRGGLDEQFF. Here the CDR3 DNA reads TGTGCCAGCAGCCCTAGGGGGGGCCTAGATGAGCAGTTCTTC.

At least ten counts were recorded for this clonotype. The chain has TRBV28 and TRBJ2-1, with D possibly TRBD2 on 6 matching bases. This CDR3 comprises 17 residues. CDR1 is MDHEN and CDR2 is SYDVKM in the germline V gene. The V and J ends lost 6 bases and 4 bases respectively, with 22 bases between them. The CDR3, as DNA: TGTGCCAGCAGGATCTGGCGGGAAGCTTCCCTTTACAATGAGCAGTTCTTC. It yields the protein CASRIWREASLYNEQFF.

There are many counts of this clonotype. CDR3 nucleotide sequence: TGTGCCAGTCTCTGGGTCAGGGCGGGGAATGAGCAGTTCTTC. Its protein is CASLWVRAGNEQFF. V is TRBV2 and J is TRBJ2-1; D possibly corresponds to TRBD2 (6 bases). The CDR3 sequence is 14 residues long. Looked up from germline, CDR1 is SNHLY and CDR2 is FYNNEI. Trimming stripped 9 bases from V and 7 bases from J, with 19 bases between.

V and J are TRBV6-2 or TRBV6-3 and TRBJ2-7; D unresolved. The CDR3 is 13 residues long. The V gene lost 6 bases and the J gene lost 6 bases, with 15 bases spanning the gap. From germline, CDR1 is MNHEY and CDR2 SVGEGT. CDR3 protein: CASSPGPVSEQYF. CDR3 in DNA: TGTGCCAGCAGCCCCGGACCCGTCTCCGAGCAGTACTTC.

This clonotype has a handful of counts. CDR3 sequence (DNA): TGTGCCAGCAGAGGACTAGCGGGGTTCTACGAGCAGTACTTC. Translating it yields CASRGLAGFYEQYF. V is TRBV27 and J is TRBJ2-7; TRBD2 agrees at 12 bases. V trimming: 6 bases; J trimming: 3 bases; junction bases outside the gene matches: 3. This CDR3 region has 14 residues. CDR1 is MNHEY and CDR2 is SMNVEV in the germline V gene (reference sequence).

With respect to this clonotype: Being one base from a much bigger clone, this may be a read error. V is TRBV9 and J is TRBJ2-2, with D tentatively TRBD1 (6 bases). The germline V and J ends were trimmed by 3 bases and 4 bases, with 10 bases remaining between them. Germline loops: CDR1 SGDLS, CDR2 YYNGEE. This CDR3 contains 14 residues. CDR3: CASSALRGTGELFF. The CDR3 DNA follows: TGTGCCAGCAGCGCCCTCAGGGGCACCGGGGAGCTGTTTTTT.

The chain combines TRBV10-2 with TRBJ1-5; D ambiguous. The length of the CDR3 is 12 residues. Trimming removed 7 bases from V and 6 bases from J, with 10 bases in between. Germline CDR1 and CDR2: WSHSY and SAAADI. The DNA of the CDR3 is TGCGCCAGCAACGCGCTAGGTCAGCCCCAGCATTTT. Residues: CASNALGQPQHF.

The genes are TRBV20-1 and TRBJ2-7; 15 nucleotides align to TRBD2. Trimming at V came to 3 bases and at J to 6 bases, leaving 9 bases not matched to a gene. From germline, CDR1 is DFQATT and CDR2 SNEGSKA (reference sequence). This CDR3 region has 16 residues. The CDR3 loop is CSARRTSGRAVGEQYF. The CDR3 region has the DNA TGCAGTGCTAGGAGGACTAGCGGGAGGGCCGTCGGCGAGCAGTACTTC.

This clonotype was observed a handful of times. This chain connects TRBV29-1 to TRBJ2-7; TRBD1 matches 10 bases. Per germline, CDR1 SQVTM and CDR2 ANQGSEA. J lost 2 bases, V lost 4 bases, and 11 bases had no gene match. The CDR3 spans 16 residues. The CDR3 DNA reads TGCAGCGTTGTTGGGTCTGGGGACAGGGGCGCCTACGAGCAGTACTTC. Its translation: CSVVGSGDRGAYEQYF.

This clonotype appeared once. The chain combines TRBV7-9 with TRBJ2-2, with D hard to call. The CDR3 is 16 amino acids. Germline V gene lookup returns CDR1 SEHNR and CDR2 FQNEAQ (reference sequence). The germline V and J ends were trimmed by 5 bases and 1 base, with 14 bases remaining between them. The CDR3 region has the DNA TGTGCCAGCAGCCCGATGCTGCACCGGAACACCGGGGAGCTGTTTTTT. Its protein is CASSPMLHRNTGELFF.

This chain links TRBV7-9 with TRBJ2-7; no clear D gene. CDR3 length: 13 residues. Trimming removed 0 bases at V and 5 bases at J, with 8 bases between. In germline, CDR1 is SEHNR, CDR2 FQNEAQ (reference sequence). CDR3 loop: CASSLAQPHEQYF. DNA for the CDR3: TGTGCCAGCAGCTTAGCACAGCCCCACGAGCAGTACTTC.

In nucleotides, the CDR3 is TGTGCCAGCAGCTACCCCCCCCCCTCACTAGCGGGAGGCTCCTACGAGCAGTACTTC. Translated: CASSYPPPSLAGGSYEQYF. This chain links TRBV6-1 with TRBJ2-7, with 12 bases fitting TRBD2. CDR1 is MNHNS, CDR2 SASEGT, per germline. V shed 6 bases and J 0 bases; nucleotides not matched to a gene: 15. This CDR3 comprises 19 residues.

In DNA form, the CDR3 reads TGTGCCAGCAGTTTGAAGGGGGCATGGAGTCAGCCCCAGCATTTT. As protein: CASSLKGAWSQPQHF. The chain uses TRBV28 and TRBJ1-5, with TRBD1 identical over 7 bases. The germline CDR1 and CDR2 sequences are MDHEN and SYDVKM. V shed 3 bases, J shed 6 bases, and the junction held 8 bases outside the gene matches. This CDR3 region has 15 residues.

Points on this clonotype: Being one base from a much bigger clone, this may be a read error. The V and J genes are TRBV20-1 and TRBJ1-1, with D unclear. The CDR3 is 12 residues long. CDR1 and CDR2 from the germline V gene are DFQATT and SNEGSKA (reference sequence). The CDR3 sequence is CSARDRPTEDFF. For the CDR3, the DNA is TGCAGTGCTAGAGACAGGCCCACTGAAGATTTCTTT.

The chain links TRBV3-1 to TRBJ2-7; D not certain. V was clipped by 4 bases and J by 2 bases, with 9 bases between them. This CDR3 region has 13 residues. Germline V gene sequence: CDR1 LGHDT, CDR2 YNNKEL (reference sequence). The CDR3 sequence: CASSLRPPYEQYF. The CDR3 DNA sequence: TGTGCCAGCAGCCTTCGACCCCCCTACGAGCAGTACTTC.

The chain couples TRBV5-6 to TRBJ2-3; D could derive from TRBD1 or TRBD2 (5 bases each). In germline, CDR1 is SGHDT, CDR2 YYEEEE. The V and J ends lost 0 bases and 6 bases respectively, with 14 bases between them. CDR3 length: 15 amino acids. The CDR3 DNA is TGTGCCAGCAGCTTGGGAGGGGTCTTGGGCGATACGCAGTATTTT. Protein: CASSLGGVLGDTQYF.

At least ten counts were recorded for this clonotype. This chain joins TRBV2 and TRBJ2-7; TRBD2 matches at 16 bases. V dropped 5 bases and J dropped 2; count of bases not matched to a gene: 6. This CDR3 contains 17 residues. Germline CDR1 and CDR2: SNHLY and FYNNEI. For the CDR3, the DNA is TGTGCCAGCAGTAGGGGACTAGCGGGAGGGCTTCCCTACGAGCAGTACTTC. Its protein is CASSRGLAGGLPYEQYF.

This chain links TRBV5-8 with TRBJ2-7; tentatively, D is TRBD1 (6 bases). CDR1 and CDR2 (germline): SGHTS, YDEGEE. Trimming removed 3 bases at V and 7 bases at J, with 17 bases between. The CDR3 loop spans 14 amino acids. The chain's CDR3 is CASSYSLGADEQYF. DNA for the CDR3: TGTGCCAGCAGCTATAGCTTGGGGGCGGATGAGCAGTACTTC.

The rearrangement uses TRBV4-1 and TRBJ2-3, with a weak D call TRBD2 (6 bases). Germline loops: CDR1 MGHRA, CDR2 YSYEKL. This CDR3 region has 17 residues. V lost 0 bases, J lost 0 bases, and 13 bases lay in between. CDR3 bases: TGCGCCAGCAGCCAAGATGGGCTAGCGAGTAGCACAGATACGCAGTATTTT. It specifies CASSQDGLASSTDTQYF.

This chain uses TRBV29-1 with TRBJ2-1, with D possibly matching TRBD2 (6 bases). The CDR3 runs to 13 residues. Germline V CDR1 and CDR2: SQVTM, ANQGSEA. V shed 4 bases and J shed 1 base, with 8 bases lying between them. The CDR3 sequence: CSVGGLSYNEQFF. The CDR3 DNA reads TGCAGCGTTGGCGGACTATCCTACAATGAGCAGTTCTTC.

This clonotype was detected a few times. This sequence joins TRBV24-1 and TRBJ1-5, with D perhaps TRBD1 (5 bases). The germline V gene has CDR1 KGHDR and CDR2 SFDVKD. The CDR3 is 14 residues long. Trimming took 5 bases from V and 2 from J, leaving 9 bases between them. CDR3 sequence reads: CATSAPGRNQPQHF. The CDR3 DNA sequence: TGTGCCACCAGTGCCCCGGGACGCAATCAGCCCCAGCATTTT.

This clonotype has ten or more counts. The gene calls are TRBV18 and TRBJ1-1; 7 bases match TRBD1. The junction had 9 bases not matched to a gene; V was cut back by 3 bases and J by 5 bases. Germline-derived CDR1 and CDR2 are KGHSH and LQKENI. This CDR3 has 15 amino acids. The CDR3 coding sequence is TGTGCCAGCTCACCGCCGACAGGGCCGAGTACTGAAGCTTTCTTT. Its translation: CASSPPTGPSTEAFF.

A few counts support this clonotype. The rearrangement uses TRBV30 and TRBJ2-1, with TRBD2 matching 15 bases. From germline, CDR1 is GTSNPN and CDR2 SVGIG (reference sequence). The CDR3 loop spans 17 amino acids. V trimming: 3 bases; J trimming: 7 bases; junction bases outside the gene matches: 10. The CDR3 region has the DNA TGTGCCTGGAGCAAAGGACTAGCGGGAGGGCCGGGGAATGAGCAGTTCTTC. It yields the protein CAWSKGLAGGPGNEQFF. The entire variable domain, with the rest obtained from reference TRBV30 and TRBJ2-1, is as follows: SQTIHQWPATLVQPVGSPLSLECTVEGTSNPNLYWYRQAAGRGLQLLFYSVGIGQISSEVPQNLSASRPQDRQFILSSKKLLLSDSGFYLCAWSKGLAGGPGNEQFFGPGTRLTVL.

Many counts were recorded for this clonotype. The V gene is TRBV28, the J gene TRBJ2-7; 8 positions agree with TRBD1. The germline CDR1 and CDR2 sequences are MDHEN and SYDVKM. The CDR3 loop spans 18 amino acids. V lost 7 bases to trimming and J lost 3 bases; unmatched junction nucleotides: 20. The DNA for the CDR3 is TGTGCCAGCACCGTGACAGGGGCGCCCGGGACTCCGAACTACGAGCAGTACTTC. Translation: CASTVTGAPGTPNYEQYF.